This record covers a single T cell receptor beta chain. The data originate from a study of blood T cell repertoires in COVID-19. This CDR3 has 10 amino acids. V lost 8 bases, J lost 10 bases, and 8 bases lay in between. The V gene's germline CDR1 is SEHNR and CDR2 FQNEAQ (reference sequence). Source study methods: Estimates of nucleated cell counts were drawn from the amplification of reference gene primers. The data were produced by immunoSEQ multiplex PCR, yet TCRdb's version contains in-frame clones alone and is incomplete. V, J and clone size are those of that table, while D and trimming were read from the DNA. The sample contains 21,000 or so clones, 80% to 95% of which appear only once.

The sample comprised peripheral blood. The source of this sequence is a human donor in a cohort sampled during active COVID-19. The chain joins TRBV7-9 to TRBJ2-2, with D hard to call. The CDR3 spells CASPEEELFF. DNA for the CDR3: TGTGCCAGCCCCGAGGAGGAGCTGTTTTTT.